This TCR beta chain was retrieved from a study of early T cells in non-severe SARS-CoV-2 infection. Study in general: The sequenced material was bulk RNA from unsorted whole blood, and its chains were unpaired.

In its sample, this clonotype was seen a few times. The CDR3 is 18 residues long. The germline gives CDR1 SGHDN, CDR2 FVKESK. V shed 0 bases, J shed 5 bases, and the junction held 15 bases outside the gene matches. Unique molecular identifier tags were affixed to discrete cDNA molecules. TCRdb called the 5' RACE reads again in MiXCR, with one record for every CDR3 protein. The sample consists of tens of thousands of distinct CDR3 sequences, roughly 4.7% of them appearing once. The origin of this receptor is an adult who was a healthcare worker with PCR-confirmed SARS-CoV-2 infection or an uninfected control (not recorded which). This material consisted of whole blood, taken at baseline. J is TRBJ2-5 and V is TRBV14; TRBD2 matches 7 bases. Written as DNA, the CDR3 is TGTGCCAGCAGCCAAGATGGAGCGGGATTAACTCTTTGGGAGACCCAGTACTTC. Translation: CASSQDGAGLTLWETQYF.